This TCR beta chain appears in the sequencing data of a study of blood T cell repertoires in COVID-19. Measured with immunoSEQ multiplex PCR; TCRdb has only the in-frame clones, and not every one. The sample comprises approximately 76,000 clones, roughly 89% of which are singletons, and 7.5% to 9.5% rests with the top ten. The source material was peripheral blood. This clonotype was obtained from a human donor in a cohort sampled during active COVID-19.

CDR3 bases: TGTGCCAGCAGCTTACAGGGCGGTCCCTACGAGCAGTACTTC. Its protein is CASSLQGGPYEQYF. The genes are TRBV5-4 and TRBJ2-7, with D perhaps matching TRBD1 (6 bases). V lost 2 bases to trimming and J lost 2 bases, with 11 bases between them. This CDR3 is built from 14 residues. Germline CDR1 SGHNT, CDR2 YYREEE (reference sequence).